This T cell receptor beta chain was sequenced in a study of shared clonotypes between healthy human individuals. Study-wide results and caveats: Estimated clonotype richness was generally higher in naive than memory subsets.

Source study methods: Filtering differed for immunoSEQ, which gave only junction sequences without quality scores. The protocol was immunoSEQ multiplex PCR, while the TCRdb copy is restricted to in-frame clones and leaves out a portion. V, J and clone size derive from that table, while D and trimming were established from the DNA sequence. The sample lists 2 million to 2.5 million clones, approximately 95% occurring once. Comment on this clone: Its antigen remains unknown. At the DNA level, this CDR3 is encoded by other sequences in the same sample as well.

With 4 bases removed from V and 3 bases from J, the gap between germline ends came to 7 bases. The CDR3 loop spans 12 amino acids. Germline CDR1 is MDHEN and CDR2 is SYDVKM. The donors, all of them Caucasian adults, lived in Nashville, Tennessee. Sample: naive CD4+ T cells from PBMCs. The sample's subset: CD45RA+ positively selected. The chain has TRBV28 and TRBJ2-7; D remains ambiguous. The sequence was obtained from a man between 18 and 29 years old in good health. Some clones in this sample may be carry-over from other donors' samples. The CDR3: CASSSTLYEQYF. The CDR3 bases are TGTGCCAGCAGTTCAACCCTCTACGAGCAGTACTTC. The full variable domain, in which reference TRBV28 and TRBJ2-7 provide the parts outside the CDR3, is DVKVTQSSRYLVKRTGEKVFLECVQDMDHENMFWYRQDPGLGLRLIYFSYDVKMKEKGDIPEGYSVSREKKERFSLILESASTNQTSMYLCASSSTLYEQYFGPGTRLTVT.